This T cell receptor (beta chain) originates from a study of Ad26.COV2.S vaccination and SARS-CoV-2 variants. Study information: Dosing was one shot or two shots 56 days apart.

The data were produced by immunoSEQ multiplex PCR, yet TCRdb's version contains in-frame clones alone and is incomplete. The table lists more than 300,000 clones, around 84% of them singletons. V gave up 4 bases and J gave up 4 bases, with 16 bases separating them. Germline V gene data show CDR1 as SGDLS and CDR2 as YYNGEE. The CDR3 length is 15 residues. Treatment specified: approximately 18 received Ad26.COV2.S at low or high dose, single or two shots; about 5 received placebo; per-sample allocation not given. Sampling took place 63 days after the first vaccine or placebo injection. The receptor comes from a person between 18 and 60 years old who received the Ad26.COV2.S COVID-19 vaccine or a placebo. The material was peripheral blood, obtained in a trial of Ad26.COV2.S vaccine versus placebo. The V and J genes are TRBV9 and TRBJ2-3; D is possibly TRBD1 or TRBD2 (6 bases each). DNA of the CDR3: TGTGCCAGCAGCAAGGGGGGTTGGTTCGCAGATACGCAGTATTTT. As protein: CASSKGGWFADTQYF. Full variable domain (rest looked up from reference TRBV9 and TRBJ2-3): DSGVTQTPKHLITATGQRVTLRCSPRSGDLSVYWYQQSLDQGLQFLIQYYNGEERAKGNILERFSAQQFPDLHSELNLSSLELGDSALYFCASSKGGWFADTQYFGPGTRLTVL.